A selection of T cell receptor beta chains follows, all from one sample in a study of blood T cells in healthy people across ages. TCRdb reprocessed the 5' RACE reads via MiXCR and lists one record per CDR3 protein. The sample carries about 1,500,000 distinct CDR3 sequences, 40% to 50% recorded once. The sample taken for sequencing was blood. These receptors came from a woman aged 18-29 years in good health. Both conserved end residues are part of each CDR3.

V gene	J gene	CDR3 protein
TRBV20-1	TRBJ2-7	CSADPRLAGGLNEQYF
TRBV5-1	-	CASSLGFDEQYF
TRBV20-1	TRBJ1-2	CSAGETGIDYGYTF
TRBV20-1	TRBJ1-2	CSAYRDEYGYTF
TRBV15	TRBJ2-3	CATSSPGSTDTQYF
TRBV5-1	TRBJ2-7	CASSLWTRYEQYF
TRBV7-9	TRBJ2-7	CASSTVGDRAHEQYF
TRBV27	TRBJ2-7	CASVGGGAYEQHF
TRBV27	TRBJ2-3	CASSPRQSHSTDTQYF
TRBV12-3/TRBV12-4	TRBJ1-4	CASKPPTNEKLFF
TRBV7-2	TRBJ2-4	CASSLDMNIQYF
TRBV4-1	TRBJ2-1	CASSQGELAAFSYNEQFF
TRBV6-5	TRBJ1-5	CASSYDLRDRDYSNQPQHF
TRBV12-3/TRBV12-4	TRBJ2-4	CASSQPTSGHRVYF
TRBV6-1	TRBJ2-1	CASRPGGLGQFF